This T cell receptor (beta chain) was captured by sequencing in a study of T cell responses to AZD1222 COVID-19 vaccine. The study's findings and limits: Among AZD1222 vaccinees, only five or six were seropositive at baseline. Spike was spanned by vaccine-associated CD4 TCRs, which were dominant at 160-218 and 743-854. Unmutated variant regions reportedly attract nearly half of all spike-specific TCRs.

About this clone itself: Its antigen is undetermined.

This CDR3 has 11 residues. Trimming shortened V by 9 bases and J by 4 bases, and 10 bases separated the two germline ends. Germline CDR1 reads SGHRS; CDR2 reads YFSETQ. TCRdb's table, derived via immunoSEQ multiplex PCR, lists solely in-frame clones and lacks some. The table shows 110,000 or so clones, with more than 75% occurring only once. Second-dose schedules of about 4 or about 12 weeks were combined. V is TRBV5-1 and J is TRBJ1-1; D gene unclear. The sequence was collected from an adult who received the AZD1222 COVID-19 vaccine. The sample in question was peripheral blood, obtained 28 days after the second AZD1222 dose. The CDR3 reads CAIRGFTEAFF. CDR3 nucleotide sequence: TGCGCCATACGTGGGTTCACTGAAGCTTTCTTT.